This record covers a single T cell receptor beta chain. In the authors' methods: Amplifying reference gene primers gave estimates of nucleated cell counts. Data came from immunoSEQ multiplex PCR; TCRdb stores just in-frame clones and leaves some out. V, J and clone size derive from that table, while D and trimming were established from the DNA sequence. The profile shows 70,000 to 85,000 clones, about four fifths of them singletons. The germline CDR1 and CDR2 sequences are SNHLY and FYNNEI. The CDR3 consists of 14 residues. The V and J ends lost 7 bases and 8 bases, in that order; junction bases with no gene match: 7. The data are from a study of blood T cell repertoires in COVID-19. The wider study: Samples of COVID-19 (acute and convalescent) were obtained from the United States, Italy and Spain. Sample material is recorded as cDNA or gDNA derived from T cells, B-cell-depleted T cells, or PBMCs.

This clonotype was sampled from a man of 80 years or more with active or convalescent COVID-19. Sample: peripheral blood. The chain couples TRBV2 to TRBJ2-2, with TRBD2 matching 10 bases. The CDR3 spells CASISGGAGGELFF. The CDR3 bases are TGTGCCAGCATAAGCGGGGGGGCAGGTGGGGAGCTGTTTTTT.